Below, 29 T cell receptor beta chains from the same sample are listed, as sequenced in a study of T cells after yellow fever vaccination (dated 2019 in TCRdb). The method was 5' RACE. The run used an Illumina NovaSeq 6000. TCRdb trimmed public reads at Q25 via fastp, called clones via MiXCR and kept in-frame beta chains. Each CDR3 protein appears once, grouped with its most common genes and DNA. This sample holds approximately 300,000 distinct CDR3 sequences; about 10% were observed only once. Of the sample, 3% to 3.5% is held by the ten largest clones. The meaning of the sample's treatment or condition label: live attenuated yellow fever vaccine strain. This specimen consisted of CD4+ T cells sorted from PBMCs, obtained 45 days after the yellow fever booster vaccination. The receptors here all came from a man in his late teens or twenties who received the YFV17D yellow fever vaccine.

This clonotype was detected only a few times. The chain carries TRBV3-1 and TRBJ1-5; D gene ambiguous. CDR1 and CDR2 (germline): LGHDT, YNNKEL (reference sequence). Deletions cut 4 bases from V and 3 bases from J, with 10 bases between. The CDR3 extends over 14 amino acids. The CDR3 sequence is CASSPPGLNQPQHF. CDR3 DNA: TGTGCCAGCAGCCCCCCTGGACTCAATCAGCCCCAGCATTTT. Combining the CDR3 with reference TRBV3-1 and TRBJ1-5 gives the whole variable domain DTAVSQTPKYLVTQMGNDKSIKCEQNLGHDTMYWYKQDSKKFLKIMFSYNNKELIINETVPNRFSPKSPDKAHLNLHINSLELGDSAVYFCASSPPGLNQPQHFGDGTRLSIL.

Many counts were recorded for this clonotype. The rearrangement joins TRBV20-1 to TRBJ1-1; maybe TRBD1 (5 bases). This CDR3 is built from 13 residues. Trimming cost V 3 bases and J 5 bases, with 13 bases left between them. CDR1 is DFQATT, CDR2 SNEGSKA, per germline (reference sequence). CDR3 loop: CSARDTWGTEAFF. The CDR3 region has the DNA TGCAGTGCTAGGGACACCTGGGGGACTGAAGCTTTCTTT.

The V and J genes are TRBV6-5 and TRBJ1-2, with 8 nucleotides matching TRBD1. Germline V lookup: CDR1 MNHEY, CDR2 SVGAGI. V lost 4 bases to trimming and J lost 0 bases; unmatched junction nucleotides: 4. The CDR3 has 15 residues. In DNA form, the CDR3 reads TGTGCCAGCAGTTCCAGGGGGCTTACTAACTATGGCTACACCTTC. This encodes CASSSRGLTNYGYTF.

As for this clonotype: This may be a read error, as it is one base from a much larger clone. CDR3 residues: CASTGGRPSAETQYF. The CDR3 DNA sequence: TGCGCCAGCACCGGAGGACGCCCGTCGGCAGAGACCCAGTACTTC. This chain uses TRBV5-1 with TRBJ2-5; the D gene is possibly TRBD2 (5 bases). Trimming pared 6 bases from V and 4 bases from J, leaving 19 bases between. There are 15 residues in the CDR3. The germline V gene has CDR1 SGHRS and CDR2 YFSETQ.

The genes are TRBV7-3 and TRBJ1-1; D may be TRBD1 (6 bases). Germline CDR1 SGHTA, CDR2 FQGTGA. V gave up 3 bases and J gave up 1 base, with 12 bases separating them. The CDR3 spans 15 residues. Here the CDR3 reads CASSLGVTGNTEAFF. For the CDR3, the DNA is TGTGCCAGCAGCTTGGGAGTGACAGGGAACACTGAAGCTTTCTTT.

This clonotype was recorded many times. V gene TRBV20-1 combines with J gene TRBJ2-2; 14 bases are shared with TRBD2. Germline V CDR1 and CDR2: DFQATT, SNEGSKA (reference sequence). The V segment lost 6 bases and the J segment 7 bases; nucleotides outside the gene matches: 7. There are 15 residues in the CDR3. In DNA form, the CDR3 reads TGCAGTGCACGGGGACTAGCGGGGGTAGGCGGGGAGCTGTTTTTT. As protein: CSARGLAGVGGELFF.

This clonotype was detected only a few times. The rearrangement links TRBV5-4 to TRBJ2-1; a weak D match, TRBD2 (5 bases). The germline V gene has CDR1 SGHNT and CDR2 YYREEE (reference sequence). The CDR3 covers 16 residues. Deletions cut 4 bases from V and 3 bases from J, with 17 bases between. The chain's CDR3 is CASSPPKRWDYNEQFF. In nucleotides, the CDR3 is TGTGCCAGCAGCCCCCCCAAGCGGTGGGACTACAATGAGCAGTTCTTC.

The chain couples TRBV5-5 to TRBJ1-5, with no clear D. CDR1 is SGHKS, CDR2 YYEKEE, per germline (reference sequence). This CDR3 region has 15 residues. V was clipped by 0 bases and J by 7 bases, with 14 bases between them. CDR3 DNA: TGTGCCAGCAGCTTGGAACTTTCCTGGAGCCAGCCCCAGCATTTT. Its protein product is CASSLELSWSQPQHF.

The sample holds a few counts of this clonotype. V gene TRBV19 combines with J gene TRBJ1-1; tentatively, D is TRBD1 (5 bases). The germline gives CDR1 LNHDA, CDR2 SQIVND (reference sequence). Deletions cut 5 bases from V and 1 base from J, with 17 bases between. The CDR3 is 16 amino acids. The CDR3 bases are TGTGCCAGTAGTCCGGCCGGGGCACGGGCGAACACTGAAGCTTTCTTT. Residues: CASSPAGARANTEAFF. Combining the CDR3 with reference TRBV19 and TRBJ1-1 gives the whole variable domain DGGITQSPKYLFRKEGQNVTLSCEQNLNHDAMYWYRQDPGQGLRLIYYSQIVNDFQKGDIAEGYSVSREKKESFPLTVTSAQKNPTAFYLCASSPAGARANTEAFFGQGTRLTVV.

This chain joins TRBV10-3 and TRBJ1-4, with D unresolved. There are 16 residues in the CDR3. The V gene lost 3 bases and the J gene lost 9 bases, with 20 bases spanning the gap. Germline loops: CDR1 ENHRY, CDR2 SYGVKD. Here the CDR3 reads CAISESLKDDGKKLFF. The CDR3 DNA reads TGTGCCATCAGTGAATCCCTGAAGGATGACGGAAAAAAACTGTTTTTT.

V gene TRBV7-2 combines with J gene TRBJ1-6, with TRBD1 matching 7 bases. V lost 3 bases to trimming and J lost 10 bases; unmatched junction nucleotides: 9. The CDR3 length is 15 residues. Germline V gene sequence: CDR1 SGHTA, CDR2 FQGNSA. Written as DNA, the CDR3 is TGTGCCAGCAGCTTTACCCAGGGGGGTAGGTCACCCCTCCACTTT. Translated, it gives CASSFTQGGRSPLHF.

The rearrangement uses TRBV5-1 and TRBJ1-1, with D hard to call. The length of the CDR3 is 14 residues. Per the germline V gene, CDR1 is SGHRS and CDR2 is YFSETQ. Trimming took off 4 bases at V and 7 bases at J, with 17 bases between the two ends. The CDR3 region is CASSPMGRYGEAFF. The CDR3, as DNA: TGCGCCAGCAGCCCCATGGGTCGGTATGGTGAAGCTTTCTTT.

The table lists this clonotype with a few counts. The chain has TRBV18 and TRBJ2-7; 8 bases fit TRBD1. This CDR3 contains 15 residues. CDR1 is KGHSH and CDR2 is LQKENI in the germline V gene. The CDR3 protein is CASSPRQGTSHEQYV. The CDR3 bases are TGTGCCAGCTCACCGAGACAGGGGACCTCCCACGAGCAGTACGTC.

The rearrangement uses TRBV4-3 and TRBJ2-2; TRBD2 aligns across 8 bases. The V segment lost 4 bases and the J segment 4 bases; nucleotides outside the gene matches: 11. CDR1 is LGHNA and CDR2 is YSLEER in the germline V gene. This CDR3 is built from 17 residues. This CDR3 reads CASSRWGAGVGTGELFF. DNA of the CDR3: TGCGCCAGCAGCCGGTGGGGAGCGGGGGTCGGCACCGGGGAGCTGTTTTTT.

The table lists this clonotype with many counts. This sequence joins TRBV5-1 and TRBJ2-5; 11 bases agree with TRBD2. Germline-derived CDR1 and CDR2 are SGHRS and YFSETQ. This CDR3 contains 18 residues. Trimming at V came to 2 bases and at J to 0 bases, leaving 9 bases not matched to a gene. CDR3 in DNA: TGCGCCAGCAGCTTAGGGGGACTAGCGGAGACGTACCAAGAGACCCAGTACTTC. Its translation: CASSLGGLAETYQETQYF.

The CDR3 DNA sequence: TGTGCCAGCAGCTTAGCAGGCGGCCAAACCTACGAGCAGTACTTC. Protein sequence: CASSLAGGQTYEQYF. The V gene is TRBV7-9, the J gene TRBJ2-7; D is uncertain. The V and J ends lost 0 bases and 2 bases respectively, with 11 bases between them. The CDR3 is 15 residues long. Germline loops: CDR1 SEHNR, CDR2 FQNEAQ (reference sequence). Drawing the rest from reference TRBV7-9 and TRBJ2-7, the complete variable domain is DTGVSQNPRHKITKRGQNVTFRCDPISEHNRLYWYRQTLGQGPEFLTYFQNEAQLEKSRLLSDRFSAERPKGSFSTLEIQRTEQGDSAMYLCASSLAGGQTYEQYFGPGTRLTVT.

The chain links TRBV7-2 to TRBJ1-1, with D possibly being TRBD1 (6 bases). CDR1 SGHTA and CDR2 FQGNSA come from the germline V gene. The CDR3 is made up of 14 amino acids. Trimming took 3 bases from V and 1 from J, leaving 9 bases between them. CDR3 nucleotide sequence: TGTGCCAGCAGCTTCCGGACAGAGAACACTGAAGCTTTCTTT. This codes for CASSFRTENTEAFF.

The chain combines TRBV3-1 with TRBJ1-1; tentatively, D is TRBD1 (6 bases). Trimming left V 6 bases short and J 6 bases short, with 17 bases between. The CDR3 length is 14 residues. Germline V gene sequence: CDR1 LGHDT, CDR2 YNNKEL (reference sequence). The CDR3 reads CASSRTGMVAEAFF. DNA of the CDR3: TGTGCCAGCAGTCGCACAGGGATGGTGGCTGAAGCTTTCTTT.

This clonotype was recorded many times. CDR3 amino acids: CASSLETGDEKLFF. The CDR3 DNA sequence: TGTGCCAGCAGCTTAGAGACGGGCGATGAAAAACTGTTTTTT. The chain is built from TRBV7-2 and TRBJ1-4, with D uncertain. The CDR3 runs to 14 residues. Trimming shortened V by 1 base and J by 6 bases, and 9 bases separated the two germline ends. Germline CDR1 and CDR2: SGHTA and FQGNSA.

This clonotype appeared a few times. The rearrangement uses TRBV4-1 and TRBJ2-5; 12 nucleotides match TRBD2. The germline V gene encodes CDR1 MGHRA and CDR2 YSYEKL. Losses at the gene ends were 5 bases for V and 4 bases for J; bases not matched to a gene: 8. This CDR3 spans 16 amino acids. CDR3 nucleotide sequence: TGCGCCAGCAGCATAGGGACTAGCGGGCAACTAGAGACCCAGTACTTC. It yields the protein CASSIGTSGQLETQYF.

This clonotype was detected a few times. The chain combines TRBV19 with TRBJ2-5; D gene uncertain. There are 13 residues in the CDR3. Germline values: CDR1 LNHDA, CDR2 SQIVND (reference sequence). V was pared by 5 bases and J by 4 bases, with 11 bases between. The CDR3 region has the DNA TGTGCCAGTAGTCCCATAAGCGCAGAGACCCAGTACTTC. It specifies CASSPISAETQYF.

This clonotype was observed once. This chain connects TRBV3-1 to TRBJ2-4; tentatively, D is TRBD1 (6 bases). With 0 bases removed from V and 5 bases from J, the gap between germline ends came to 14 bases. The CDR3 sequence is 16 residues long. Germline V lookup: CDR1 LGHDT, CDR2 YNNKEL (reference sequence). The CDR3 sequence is CASSQDGGRGQNIQYF. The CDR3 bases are TGTGCCAGCAGCCAAGATGGGGGCAGGGGCCAAAACATTCAGTACTTC.

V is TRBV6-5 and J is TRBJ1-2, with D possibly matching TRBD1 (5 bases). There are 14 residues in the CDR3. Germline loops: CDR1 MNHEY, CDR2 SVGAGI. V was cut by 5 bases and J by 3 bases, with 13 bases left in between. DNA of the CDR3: TGTGCCAGCAGTCCATTACAGGTTTACTATGGCTACACCTTC. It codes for CASSPLQVYYGYTF.

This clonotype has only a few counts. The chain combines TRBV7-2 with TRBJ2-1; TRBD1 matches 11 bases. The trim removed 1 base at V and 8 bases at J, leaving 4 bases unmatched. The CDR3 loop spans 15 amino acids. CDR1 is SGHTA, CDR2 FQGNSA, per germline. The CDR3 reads CASSLGTGGAYEQFF. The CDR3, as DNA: TGTGCCAGCAGCTTAGGGACAGGGGGCGCCTATGAGCAGTTCTTC.

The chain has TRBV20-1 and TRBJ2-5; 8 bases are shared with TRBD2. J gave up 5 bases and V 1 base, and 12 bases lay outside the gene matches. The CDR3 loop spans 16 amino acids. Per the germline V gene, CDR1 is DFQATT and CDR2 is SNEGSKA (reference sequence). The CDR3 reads CSARGAAGAFRETQYF. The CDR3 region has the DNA TGCAGTGCTAGAGGTGCAGCGGGGGCCTTCAGGGAGACCCAGTACTTC.

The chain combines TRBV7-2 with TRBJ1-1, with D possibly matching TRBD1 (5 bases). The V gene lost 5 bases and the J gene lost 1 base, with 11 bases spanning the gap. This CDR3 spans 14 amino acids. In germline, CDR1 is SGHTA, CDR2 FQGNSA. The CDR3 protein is CASSPRDRNTEAFF. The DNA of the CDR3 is TGTGCCAGCAGCCCCCGCGACAGGAACACTGAAGCTTTCTTT.

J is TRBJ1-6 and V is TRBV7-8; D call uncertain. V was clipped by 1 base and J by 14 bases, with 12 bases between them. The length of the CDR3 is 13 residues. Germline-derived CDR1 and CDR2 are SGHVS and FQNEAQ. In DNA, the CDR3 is TGTGCCAGCAGCTTAGACCAGAACTTGGCCCTCCACTTT. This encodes CASSLDQNLALHF.

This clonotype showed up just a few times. CDR3 bases: TGTGCCAGCAGCACCGGACTAGCGGGGGGGCATGAGACCCAGTACTTC. This codes for CASSTGLAGGHETQYF. V gene TRBV5-4 combines with J gene TRBJ2-5; 15 bases fit TRBD2. Germline CDR1 reads SGHNT; CDR2 reads YYREEE (reference sequence). Trimming took 4 bases from V and 5 from J; bases not matched to a gene: 6. CDR3 length: 16 residues.

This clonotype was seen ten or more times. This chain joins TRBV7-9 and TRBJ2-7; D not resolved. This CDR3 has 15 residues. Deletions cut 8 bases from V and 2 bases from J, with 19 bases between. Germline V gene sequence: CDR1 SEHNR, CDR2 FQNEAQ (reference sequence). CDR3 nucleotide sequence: TGTGCCAGCGGCCTTTTTCCCGGCAGGACCTACGAGCAGTACTTC. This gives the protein CASGLFPGRTYEQYF.